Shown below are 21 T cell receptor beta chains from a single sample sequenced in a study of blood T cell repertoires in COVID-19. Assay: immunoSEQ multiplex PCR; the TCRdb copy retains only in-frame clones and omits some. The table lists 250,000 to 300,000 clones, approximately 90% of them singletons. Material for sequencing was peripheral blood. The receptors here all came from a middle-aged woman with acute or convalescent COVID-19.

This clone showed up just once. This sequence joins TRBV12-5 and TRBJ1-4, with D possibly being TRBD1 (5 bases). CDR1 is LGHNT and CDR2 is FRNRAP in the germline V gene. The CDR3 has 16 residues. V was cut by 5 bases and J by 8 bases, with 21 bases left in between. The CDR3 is CASGPVRSGNEEKLFF. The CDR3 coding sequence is TGTGCTAGTGGTCCGGTCCGCTCAGGGAATGAGGAAAAACTGTTTTTT.

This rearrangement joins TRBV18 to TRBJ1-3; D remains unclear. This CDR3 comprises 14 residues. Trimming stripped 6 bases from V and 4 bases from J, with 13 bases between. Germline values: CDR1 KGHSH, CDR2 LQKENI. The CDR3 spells CASSHTTGGNTIYF. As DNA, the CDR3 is TGTGCCAGCTCTCACACGACTGGGGGAAACACCATATATTTT.

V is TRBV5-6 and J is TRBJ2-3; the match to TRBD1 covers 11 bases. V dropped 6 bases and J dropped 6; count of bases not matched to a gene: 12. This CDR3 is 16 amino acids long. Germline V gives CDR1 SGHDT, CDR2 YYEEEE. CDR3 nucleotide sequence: TGTGCCAGCACCTACGAAAGGGACAGGGGGAGGGATACGCAGTATTTT. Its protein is CASTYERDRGRDTQYF.

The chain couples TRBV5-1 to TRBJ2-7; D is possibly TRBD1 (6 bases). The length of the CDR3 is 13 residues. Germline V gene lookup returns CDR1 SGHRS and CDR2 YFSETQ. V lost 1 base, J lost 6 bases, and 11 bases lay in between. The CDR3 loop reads CASSLKGDFEQYV. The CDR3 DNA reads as TGCGCCAGCAGCTTGAAGGGGGATTTCGAGCAGTACGTC.

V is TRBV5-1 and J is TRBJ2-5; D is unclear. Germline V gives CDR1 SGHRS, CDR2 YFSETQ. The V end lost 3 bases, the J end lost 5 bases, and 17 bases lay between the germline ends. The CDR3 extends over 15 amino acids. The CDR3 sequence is CASSSNFGGGETQYF. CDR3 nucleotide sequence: TGCGCCAGCAGCTCTAATTTCGGCGGTGGGGAGACCCAGTACTTC. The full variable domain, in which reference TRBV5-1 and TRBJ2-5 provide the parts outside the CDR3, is KAGVTQTPRYLIKTRGQQVTLSCSPISGHRSVSWYQQTPGQGLQFLFEYFSETQRNKGNFPGRFSGRQFSNSRSEMNVSTLELGDSALYLCASSSNFGGGETQYFGPGTRLLVL.

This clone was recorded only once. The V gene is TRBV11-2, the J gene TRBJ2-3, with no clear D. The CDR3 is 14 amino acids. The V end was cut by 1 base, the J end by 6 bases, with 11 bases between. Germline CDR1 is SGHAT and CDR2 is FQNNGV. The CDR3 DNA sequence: TGTGCCAGCAGCTTAGGCCCCAGGTGGGATACGCAGTATTTT. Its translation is CASSLGPRWDTQYF.

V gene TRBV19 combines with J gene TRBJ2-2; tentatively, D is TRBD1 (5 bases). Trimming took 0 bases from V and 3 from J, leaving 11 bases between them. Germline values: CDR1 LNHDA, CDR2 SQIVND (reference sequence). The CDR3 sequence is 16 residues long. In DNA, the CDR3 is TGTGCCAGTAGTATAGAAGATAGGGGCGACACCGGGGAGCTGTTTTTT. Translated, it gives CASSIEDRGDTGELFF.

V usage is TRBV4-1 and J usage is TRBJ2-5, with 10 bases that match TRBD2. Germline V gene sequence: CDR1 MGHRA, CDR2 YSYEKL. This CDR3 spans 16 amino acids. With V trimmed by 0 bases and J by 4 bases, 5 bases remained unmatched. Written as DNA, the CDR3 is TGCGCCAGCAGCCAAGATTTGAGCGGGGGGGGAGAGACCCAGTACTTC. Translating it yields CASSQDLSGGGETQYF.

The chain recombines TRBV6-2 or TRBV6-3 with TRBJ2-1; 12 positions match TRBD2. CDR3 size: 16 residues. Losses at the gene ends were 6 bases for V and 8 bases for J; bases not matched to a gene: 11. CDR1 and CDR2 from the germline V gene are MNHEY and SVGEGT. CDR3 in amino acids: CASSPDGTSGWYEQFF. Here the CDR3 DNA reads TGTGCCAGCAGCCCTGACGGGACTAGCGGGTGGTATGAGCAGTTCTTC.

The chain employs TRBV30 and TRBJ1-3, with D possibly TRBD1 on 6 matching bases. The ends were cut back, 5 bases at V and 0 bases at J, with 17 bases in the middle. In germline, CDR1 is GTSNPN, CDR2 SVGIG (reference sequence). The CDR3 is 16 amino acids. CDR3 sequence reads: CAWGNRVTFSGNTIYF. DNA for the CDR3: TGTGCCTGGGGAAACAGGGTGACCTTCTCTGGAAACACCATATATTTT.

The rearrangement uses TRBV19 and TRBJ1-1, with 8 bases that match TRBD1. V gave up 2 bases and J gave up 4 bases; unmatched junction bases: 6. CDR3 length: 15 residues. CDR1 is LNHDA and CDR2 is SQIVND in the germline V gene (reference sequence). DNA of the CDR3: TGTGCCAGTAGTATACAGGGGGCACAGAGCACTGAAGCTTTCTTT. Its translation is CASSIQGAQSTEAFF.

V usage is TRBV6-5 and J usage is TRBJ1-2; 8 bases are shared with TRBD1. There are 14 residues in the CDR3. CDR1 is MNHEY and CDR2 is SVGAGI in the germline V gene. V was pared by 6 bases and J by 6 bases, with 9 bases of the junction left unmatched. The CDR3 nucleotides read TGTGCCAGCAGCCCCGGACAGGGTGGCGATGGCTACACCTTC. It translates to CASSPGQGGDGYTF.

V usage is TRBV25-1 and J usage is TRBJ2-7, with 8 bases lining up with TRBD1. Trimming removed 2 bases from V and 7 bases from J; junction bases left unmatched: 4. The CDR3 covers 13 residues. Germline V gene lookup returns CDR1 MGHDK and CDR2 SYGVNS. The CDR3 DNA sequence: TGTGCCAGCAGTGAACAGGGGGCAGGAGAGCAGTACGTC. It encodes CASSEQGAGEQYV.

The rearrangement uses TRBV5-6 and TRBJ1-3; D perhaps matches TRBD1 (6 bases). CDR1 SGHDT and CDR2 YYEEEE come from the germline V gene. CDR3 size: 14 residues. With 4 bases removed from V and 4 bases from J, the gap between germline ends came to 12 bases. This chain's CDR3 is CASSQGGFGNTIYF. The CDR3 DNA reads TGTGCCAGCAGCCAAGGGGGTTTCGGAAACACCATATATTTT.

This CDR3 is CASSWVDRGRGGAFF. The CDR3 coding sequence is TGCGCCAGCAGCTGGGTGGACAGGGGGCGCGGGGGAGCTTTCTTT. The chain joins TRBV5-1 to TRBJ1-1, with 11 bases that match TRBD1. The V segment lost 3 bases and the J segment 10 bases; nucleotides outside the gene matches: 11. This CDR3 region has 15 residues. The V gene's germline CDR1 is SGHRS and CDR2 YFSETQ. Looking up the rest from reference TRBV5-1 and TRBJ1-1 gives the full variable domain: KAGVTQTPRYLIKTRGQQVTLSCSPISGHRSVSWYQQTPGQGLQFLFEYFSETQRNKGNFPGRFSGRQFSNSRSEMNVSTLELGDSALYLCASSWVDRGRGGAFFGQGTRLTVV.

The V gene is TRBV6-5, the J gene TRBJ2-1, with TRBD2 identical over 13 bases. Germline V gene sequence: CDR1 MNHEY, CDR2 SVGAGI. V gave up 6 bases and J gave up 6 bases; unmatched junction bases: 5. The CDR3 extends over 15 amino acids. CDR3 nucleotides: TGTGCCAGCAGCCGACTAGCGGGGGGCTCCAATGAGCAGTTCTTC. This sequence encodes CASSRLAGGSNEQFF.

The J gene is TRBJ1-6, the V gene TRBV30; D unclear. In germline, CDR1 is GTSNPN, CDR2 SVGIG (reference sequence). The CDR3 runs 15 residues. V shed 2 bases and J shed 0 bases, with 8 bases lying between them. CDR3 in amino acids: CAWSMLSSYNSPLHF. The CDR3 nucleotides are TGTGCCTGGAGTATGTTGAGCTCCTATAATTCACCCCTCCACTTT.

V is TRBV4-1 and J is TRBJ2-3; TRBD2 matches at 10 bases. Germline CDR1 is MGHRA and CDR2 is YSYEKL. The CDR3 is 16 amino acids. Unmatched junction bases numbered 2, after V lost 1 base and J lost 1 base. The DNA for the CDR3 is TGCGCCAGCAGCCAAGGTCTAGCGGGGGGCACAGATACGCAGTATTTT. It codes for CASSQGLAGGTDTQYF.

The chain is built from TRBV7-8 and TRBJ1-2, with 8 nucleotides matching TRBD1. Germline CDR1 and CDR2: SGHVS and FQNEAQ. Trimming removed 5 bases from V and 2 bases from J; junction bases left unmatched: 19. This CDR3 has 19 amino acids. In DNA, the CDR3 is TGTGCCAGCAGCCCCTTCGACAGGGGAAGTGGTTTGAGGAACTATGGCTACACCTTC. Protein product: CASSPFDRGSGLRNYGYTF.

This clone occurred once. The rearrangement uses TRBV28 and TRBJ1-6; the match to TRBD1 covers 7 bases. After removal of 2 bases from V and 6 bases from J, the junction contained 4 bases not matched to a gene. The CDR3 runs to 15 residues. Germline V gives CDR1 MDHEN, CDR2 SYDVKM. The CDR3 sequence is CASSLPGQANSPLHF. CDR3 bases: TGTGCCAGCAGTTTACCCGGACAGGCTAATTCACCCCTCCACTTT. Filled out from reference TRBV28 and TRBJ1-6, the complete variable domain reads DVKVTQSSRYLVKRTGEKVFLECVQDMDHENMFWYRQDPGLGLRLIYFSYDVKMKEKGDIPEGYSVSREKKERFSLILESASTNQTSMYLCASSLPGQANSPLHFGNGTRLTVT.

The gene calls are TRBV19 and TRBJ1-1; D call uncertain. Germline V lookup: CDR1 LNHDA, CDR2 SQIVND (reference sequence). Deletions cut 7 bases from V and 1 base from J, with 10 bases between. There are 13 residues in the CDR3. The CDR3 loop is CASTLSRNTEAFF. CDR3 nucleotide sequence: TGTGCCAGTACGCTCTCTAGGAACACTGAAGCTTTCTTT.